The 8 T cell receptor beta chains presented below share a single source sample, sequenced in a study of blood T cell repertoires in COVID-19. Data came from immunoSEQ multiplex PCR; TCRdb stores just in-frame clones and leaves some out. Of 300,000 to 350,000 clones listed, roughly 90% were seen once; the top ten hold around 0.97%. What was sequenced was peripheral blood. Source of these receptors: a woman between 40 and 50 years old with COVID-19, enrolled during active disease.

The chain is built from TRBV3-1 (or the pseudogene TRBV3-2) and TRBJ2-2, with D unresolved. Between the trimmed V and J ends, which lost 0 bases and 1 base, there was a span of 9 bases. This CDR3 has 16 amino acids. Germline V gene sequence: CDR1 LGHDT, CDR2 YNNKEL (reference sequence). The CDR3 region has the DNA TGTGCCAGCAGCCAAGACTTTCCCGGGAACACCGGGGAGCTGTTTTTT. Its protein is CASSQDFPGNTGELFF.

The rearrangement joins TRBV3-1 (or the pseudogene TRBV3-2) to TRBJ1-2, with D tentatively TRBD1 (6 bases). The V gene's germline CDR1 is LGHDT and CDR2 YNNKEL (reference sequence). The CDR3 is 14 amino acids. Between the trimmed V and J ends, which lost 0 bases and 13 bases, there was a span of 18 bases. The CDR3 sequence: CASSQDQGPYALTF. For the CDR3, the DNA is TGTGCCAGCAGCCAAGATCAGGGGCCCTATGCGCTCACCTTC.

The CDR3 region is CASSLRDSNTGELFF. As DNA, the CDR3 is TGTGCCAGCAGCCTTCGGGACAGCAACACCGGGGAGCTGTTTTTT. The chain carries TRBV11-2 and TRBJ2-2; 7 bases are shared with TRBD1. The CDR3 sequence is 15 residues long. With 5 bases clipped from V and 2 bases from J, the junction kept 5 bases outside the gene matches. Germline V lookup: CDR1 SGHAT, CDR2 FQNNGV.

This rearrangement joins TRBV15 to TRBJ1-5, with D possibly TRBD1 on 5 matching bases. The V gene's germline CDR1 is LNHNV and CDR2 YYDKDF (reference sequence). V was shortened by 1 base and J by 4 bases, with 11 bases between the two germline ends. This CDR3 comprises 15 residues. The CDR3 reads CATSRVGGRNQPQHF. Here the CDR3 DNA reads TGTGCCACCAGCAGAGTCGGGGGACGAAATCAGCCCCAGCATTTT.

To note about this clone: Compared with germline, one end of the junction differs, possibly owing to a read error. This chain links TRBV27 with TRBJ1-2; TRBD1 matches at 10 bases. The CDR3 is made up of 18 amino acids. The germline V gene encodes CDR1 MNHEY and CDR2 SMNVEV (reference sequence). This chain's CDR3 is CASSLFGTGEVFNYDYTF. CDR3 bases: TGTGCCAGCAGTTTATTCGGGACAGGGGAAGTATTTAACTATGACTACACCTTC.

In nucleotides, the CDR3 is TGTGCCTGGATCGGGGACAGGGGTAATTCACCCCTCCACTTT. Its protein product is CAWIGDRGNSPLHF. The chain carries TRBV30 and TRBJ1-6; TRBD1 aligns across 10 bases. The CDR3 has 14 residues. The trim removed 4 bases at V and 6 bases at J, leaving 3 bases unmatched. Germline V gene sequence: CDR1 GTSNPN, CDR2 SVGIG (reference sequence). The complete variable domain, with remaining parts taken from reference TRBV30 and TRBJ1-6, reads SQTIHQWPATLVQPVGSPLSLECTVEGTSNPNLYWYRQAAGRGLQLLFYSVGIGQISSEVPQNLSASRPQDRQFILSSKKLLLSDSGFYLCAWIGDRGNSPLHFGNGTRLTVT.

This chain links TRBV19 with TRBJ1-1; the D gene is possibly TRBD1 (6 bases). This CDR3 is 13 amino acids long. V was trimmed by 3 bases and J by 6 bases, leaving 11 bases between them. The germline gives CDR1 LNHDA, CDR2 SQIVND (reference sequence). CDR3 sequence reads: CASSISDRSEAFF. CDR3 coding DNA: TGTGCCAGTAGTATCTCTGACAGGTCTGAAGCTTTCTTT.

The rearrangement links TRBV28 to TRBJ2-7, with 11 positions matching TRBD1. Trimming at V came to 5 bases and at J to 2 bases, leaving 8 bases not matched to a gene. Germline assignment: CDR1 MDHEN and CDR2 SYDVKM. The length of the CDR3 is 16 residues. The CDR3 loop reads CASSLQDRGRTYEQYF. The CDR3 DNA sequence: TGTGCCAGCAGTCTTCAGGACAGGGGGCGAACCTACGAGCAGTACTTC. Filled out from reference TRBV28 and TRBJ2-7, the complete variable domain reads DVKVTQSSRYLVKRTGEKVFLECVQDMDHENMFWYRQDPGLGLRLIYFSYDVKMKEKGDIPEGYSVSREKKERFSLILESASTNQTSMYLCASSLQDRGRTYEQYFGPGTRLTVT.